This T cell receptor (beta chain) was sequenced during a study of cytomegalovirus exposure and HLA in healthy donors. The PCR contained 60 Vbeta and 13 Jbeta primers. Assay: immunoSEQ multiplex PCR; the TCRdb copy retains only in-frame clones and omits some. The sample comprises around 100,000 clones, around 66% of which are singletons, and roughly 3.5% rests with the top ten. The V gene end was trimmed by 8 bases and the J gene end by 5 bases; junction bases not matched to a gene: 12. The V gene's germline CDR1 is MDHEN and CDR2 SYDVKM. The CDR3 extends over 15 amino acids. This sequence was found in a woman between 45 and 65 years old in good health and CMV-seronegative. Sequencing was performed on PBMCs. This chain joins TRBV28 and TRBJ2-7; 10 bases agree with TRBD2. The chain's CDR3 is CASPPSSGRIDEQYF. As DNA, the CDR3 is TGTGCCAGCCCGCCGAGTAGCGGGAGGATCGACGAGCAGTACTTC.